This TCR beta chain was captured in a study of T cell clones after liver transplantation (dated by TCRdb to the late 2010s). General notes on the study: Samples were obtained from ITN030ST, a randomized trial in which withdrawal of immunosuppression was attempted within 2 years of liver transplantation. After a pre-transplant mixed lymphocyte reaction, TCRbeta sequencing was used to pinpoint donor-reactive T cell clones, which were subsequently tracked in post-transplant blood. As an antigen-independent comparator for the donor-reactive sequences, third party-reactive TCRbeta sequences from pre-transplant MLRs were identified as well. Three of the eight recipients were HCV-positive; the others were transplanted for non-autoimmune, non-viral indications. No induction therapy was given to the subjects, and standard immunosuppression was administered until randomization at 12-24 months post-transplant. Tolerance was defined as complete immunosuppression withdrawal for at least one year with no rise in liver enzymes beyond twice the upper limit of normal. Blood samples were collected pre-transplant, then pre-randomization ahead of withdrawal, and finally post-randomization once withdrawal had either been completed or failed. Of the 8 liver transplant recipients making up the studied cohort, 3 were classified as tolerant and 5 as non-tolerant.

Thawed unstimulated PBMCs were stained for CD3, CD4 and CD8 and FACS-sorted into CD3+CD4+ and CD3+CD8+ populations. Randomization to immunosuppression withdrawal applied to every one of the 8 studied subjects. The Qiagen DNeasy Blood and Tissue Kit was used to isolate genomic DNA. With regard to this clone: Its antigen is still unknown. There are no base qualities to consult, and no much larger clone falls within one base.

High-throughput TCRbeta CDR3 sequencing of frozen genomic DNA was performed by immunoSEQ, with PCR amplification, mapping, bias correction and internal controls included. The paper's processing steps were these. Productive rearrangements were kept, and unique TCRbeta sequences were defined by CDR3 nucleotide sequence plus V and J gene. For classification of a sequence as donor-reactive, at least 5-fold expansion in CFSE-low cells relative to unstimulated pre-transplant cells and a frequency of at least 0.01% were required. To ensure at least 90% detection power, minimum frequency thresholds were set for each subject based on that subject's lowest-template unstimulated sample. Jensen-Shannon divergence between the top 1000 TCRbeta sequences after and before transplant was used to measure repertoire turnover. Changes in detection of donor-reactive sequences were assessed with two-sided Fisher's exact tests. The table comes from immuneACCESS by way of TCRdb, which keeps in-frame sequences with V and J called. Part of the clones is missing from these tables; in studies checked, under half for an unresolved V gene and the rest for unknown reasons. The V and J calls and clone size were taken over from that table, and D and trimming were inferred from the DNA. In all, the sample holds 16,000 or so clones, and approximately 90% of those were seen once. 10% to 15% of the sample belongs to the ten largest clones.

The study at large found these results: A greater decline was seen for donor-reactive sequences than for third party-reactive sequences, suggesting partial antigen-specific deletion unrelated to withdrawal success. Because no allograft tissue specimens were available, donor-reactive T cells may have migrated into the graft instead of being deleted. Because of small, heterogeneous patient numbers and non-standardized post-transplant time points, the conclusions were only preliminary. Circulating donor-reactive CD4 TCRbeta sequences fell significantly post-transplant in most of the 8 subjects, irrespective of tolerance or HCV status. Low numbers of available donor cells limited the measurable donor-reactive repertoire in a couple of subjects. When repertoire turnover was taken into account, detection of donor-reactive sequences was significantly reduced in 7 of 8 subjects for CD4 and in 8 of 8 subjects for CD8.

CDR3 length: 14 amino acids, cysteine to phenylalanine. The DNA shown is the 42-base CDR3, in frame from base 1. The germline V gene gives CDR1 as SGDLS and CDR2 as YYNGEE. V drops 4 bases and J drops 3 bases, leaving 10 bases in between. The V gene is TRBV9 and the J gene is TRBJ1-4, with the D gene not confidently named. The TCR was taken from a human patient who received a liver transplant. The graft donor may be the source of some T cells after a transplant. The sample was CD8+ T cells from blood, taken roughly 3.5 years after liver transplant. The nucleotide sequence is given as TGTGCCAGCAGCTTAACTGGGGCTAATGAAAAACTGTTTTTT. Translated, this is CASSLTGANEKLFF.